This T cell receptor beta chain comes out of a study of human T cells and chemical hapten exposure. Study-level background: The patch tests put 0.01% DPC on the skin of the upper back and were read 6 days later. Overall study findings and caveats: The immune response of these alopecia patients might not match healthy individuals'. Once DPC sensitization occurred, TCRs above 1 in 1000 frequency showed no change. While controls formed fewer of them, expanded TCRs formed significantly more large CDR3 similarity clusters.

Via MiXCR, TCRdb re-called the RACE reads, giving one row per CDR3 protein. The sample holds 200,000 to 300,000 distinct CDR3 sequences, 7.5% to 9% seen once. Time point reported: pre-sensitization, week 0. Described treatment: therapeutic diphenylcyclopropenone sensitization with weekly scalp DPC. This clonotype was found many times. Its antigen is currently unknown. CDR1 SGHRS and CDR2 YFSETQ come from the germline V gene. V was shortened by 1 base and J by 0 bases, with 17 bases between the two germline ends. The CDR3 covers 19 residues. This chain links TRBV5-1 with TRBJ2-6, with D tentatively TRBD2 (6 bases). The receptor comes from a woman aged 40 to 49 with alopecia areata. Some clones in this sample may be carry-over from other donors' samples. The source was whole blood, collected in connection with sensitization to the hapten diphenylcyclopropenone (DPC). In nucleotides, the CDR3 is TGCGCCAGCAGCTTGTCCCCCGGGCGGGGCCGCTCTGGGGCCAACGTCCTGACTTTC. Residues: CASSLSPGRGRSGANVLTF.